The T cell receptor (beta chain) described here comes from a study of coeliac disease. Germline V gene data show CDR1 as MNHNS and CDR2 as SASEGT. The V end was cut by 9 bases, the J end by 0 bases, with 15 bases between. The CDR3 runs to 15 residues. Generated by immunoSEQ multiplex PCR, the TCRdb table keeps only in-frame clones and is missing some. The sample has 4,000 to 5,500 clones; 72% are singletons. V usage is TRBV6-1 and J usage is TRBJ2-1; perhaps TRBD1 as D (5 bases). This TCR was sampled from a man in his late teens or twenties with celiac disease on a gluten-free diet. Specimen: lymphocytes from the gut lamina propria. CDR3 sequence: CASPWKDISYNEQFF. Here the CDR3 DNA reads TGTGCCAGTCCGTGGAAGGACATCTCCTACAATGAGCAGTTCTTC.